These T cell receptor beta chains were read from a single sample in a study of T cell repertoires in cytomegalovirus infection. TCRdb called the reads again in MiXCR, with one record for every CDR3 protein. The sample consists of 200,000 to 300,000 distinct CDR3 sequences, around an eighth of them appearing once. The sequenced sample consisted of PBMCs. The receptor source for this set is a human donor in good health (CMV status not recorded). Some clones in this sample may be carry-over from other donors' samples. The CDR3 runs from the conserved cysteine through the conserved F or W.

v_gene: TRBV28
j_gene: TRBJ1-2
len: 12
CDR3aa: CASSSASDGYTF

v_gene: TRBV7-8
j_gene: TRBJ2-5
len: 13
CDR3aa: CASRNRHTETQYF

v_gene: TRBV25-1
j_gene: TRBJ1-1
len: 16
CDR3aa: CASSARTGGGDTEAFF

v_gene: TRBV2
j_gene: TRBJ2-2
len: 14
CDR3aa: CASRRAPNTGELFF

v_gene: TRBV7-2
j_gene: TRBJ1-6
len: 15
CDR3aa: CASSSQTGGGSPLHF

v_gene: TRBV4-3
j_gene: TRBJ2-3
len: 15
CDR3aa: CASSQDLTGADTQYF

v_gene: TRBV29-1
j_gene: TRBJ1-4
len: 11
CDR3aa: CSGKGGEKLFF

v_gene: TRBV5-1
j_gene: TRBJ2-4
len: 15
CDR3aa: CASSDDRGGKNIQYF

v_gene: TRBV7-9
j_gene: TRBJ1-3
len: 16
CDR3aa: CASSLAHMESGNTIYF

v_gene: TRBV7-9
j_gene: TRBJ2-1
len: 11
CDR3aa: CASEKGNEQFF

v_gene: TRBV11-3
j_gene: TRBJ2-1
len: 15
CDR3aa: CASSLQPSSYNEQFF

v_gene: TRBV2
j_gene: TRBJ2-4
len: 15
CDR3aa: CASRVGTGIENIQYF

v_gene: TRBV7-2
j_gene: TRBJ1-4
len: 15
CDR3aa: CASSLVGQSNEKLFF

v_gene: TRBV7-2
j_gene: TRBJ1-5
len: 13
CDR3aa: CASSLSPNQPQHF

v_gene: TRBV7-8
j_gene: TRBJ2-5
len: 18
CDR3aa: CASSFPSRHRGEQETQYF

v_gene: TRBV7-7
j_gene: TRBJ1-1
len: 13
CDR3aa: CASSSEWGTEAFF

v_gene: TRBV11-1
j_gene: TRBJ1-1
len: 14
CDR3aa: CASSSGNMNTEAFF

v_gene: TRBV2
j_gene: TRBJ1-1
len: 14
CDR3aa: CASSEGGRGTEAFF

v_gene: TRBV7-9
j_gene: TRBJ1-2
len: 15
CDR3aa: CASSLGFRESYGYTF

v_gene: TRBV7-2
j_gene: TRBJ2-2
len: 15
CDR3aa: CASSEGGTNTGELFF

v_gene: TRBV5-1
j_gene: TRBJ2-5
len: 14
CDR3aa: CASSSTSGTETQYF

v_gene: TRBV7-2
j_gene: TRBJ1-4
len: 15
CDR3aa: CASSLNIGGSEKLFF

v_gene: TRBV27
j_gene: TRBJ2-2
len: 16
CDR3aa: CASSLGWGGNTGELFF

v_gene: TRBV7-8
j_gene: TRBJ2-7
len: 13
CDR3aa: CASSLGLSYEQYF

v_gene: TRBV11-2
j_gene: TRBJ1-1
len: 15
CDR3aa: CASSLGGVSGTEAFF

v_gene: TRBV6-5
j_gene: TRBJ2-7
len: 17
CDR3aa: CASSLGLAGGNSYEQYF

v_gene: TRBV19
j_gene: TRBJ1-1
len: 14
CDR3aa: CASSRGTGHTEAFF

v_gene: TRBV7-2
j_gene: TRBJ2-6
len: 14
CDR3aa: CASSPDAGANVLTF

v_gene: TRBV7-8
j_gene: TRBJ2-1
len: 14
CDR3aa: CASSSGLATYEQFF

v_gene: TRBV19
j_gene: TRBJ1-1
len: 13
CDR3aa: CASSAGTGVGAFF

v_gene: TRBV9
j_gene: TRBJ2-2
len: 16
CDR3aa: CASSRWDSANTGELFF

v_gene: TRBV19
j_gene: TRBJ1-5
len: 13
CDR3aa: CASSDTGNQPQHF

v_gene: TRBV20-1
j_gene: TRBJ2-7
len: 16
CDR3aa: CSASGGEAGKIYEQYF

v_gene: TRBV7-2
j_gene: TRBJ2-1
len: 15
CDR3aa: CASTLPGVTYNEQFF

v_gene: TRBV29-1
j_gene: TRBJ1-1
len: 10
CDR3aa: CSVAGNEAFF

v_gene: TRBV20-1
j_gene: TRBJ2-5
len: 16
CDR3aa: CSARDPARGGQETQYF

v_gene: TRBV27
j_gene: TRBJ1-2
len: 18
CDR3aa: CASSLLSREGFRVYGYTF

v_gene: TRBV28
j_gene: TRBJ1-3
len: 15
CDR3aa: CASSLSNLFYRSIYF

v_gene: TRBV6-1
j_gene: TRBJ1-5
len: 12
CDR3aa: CASRPVGGPQHF

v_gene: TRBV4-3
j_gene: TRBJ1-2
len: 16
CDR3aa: CASSQMDGGRNYGYTF

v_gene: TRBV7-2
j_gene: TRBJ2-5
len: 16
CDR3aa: CASFQGTSGRRETQYF

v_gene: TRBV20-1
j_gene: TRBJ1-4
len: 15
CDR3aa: CIARDQAGGNEKLFF

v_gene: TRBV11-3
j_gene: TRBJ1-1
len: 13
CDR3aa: CASSFAENNEAFF

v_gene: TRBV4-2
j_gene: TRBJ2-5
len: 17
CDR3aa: CASSQGTPTSGQETQYF

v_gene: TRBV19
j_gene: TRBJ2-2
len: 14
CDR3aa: CASIRGADTGELFF

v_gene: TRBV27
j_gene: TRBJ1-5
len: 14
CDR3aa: CASSFTGPNQPQHF

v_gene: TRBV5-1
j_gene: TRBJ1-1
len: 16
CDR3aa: CASSFRVDSLGTEAFF

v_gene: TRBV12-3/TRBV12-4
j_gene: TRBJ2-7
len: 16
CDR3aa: CASSPGWGLGLYEQYF

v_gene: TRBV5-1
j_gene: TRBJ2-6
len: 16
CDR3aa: CASQREGLTGANVLTF